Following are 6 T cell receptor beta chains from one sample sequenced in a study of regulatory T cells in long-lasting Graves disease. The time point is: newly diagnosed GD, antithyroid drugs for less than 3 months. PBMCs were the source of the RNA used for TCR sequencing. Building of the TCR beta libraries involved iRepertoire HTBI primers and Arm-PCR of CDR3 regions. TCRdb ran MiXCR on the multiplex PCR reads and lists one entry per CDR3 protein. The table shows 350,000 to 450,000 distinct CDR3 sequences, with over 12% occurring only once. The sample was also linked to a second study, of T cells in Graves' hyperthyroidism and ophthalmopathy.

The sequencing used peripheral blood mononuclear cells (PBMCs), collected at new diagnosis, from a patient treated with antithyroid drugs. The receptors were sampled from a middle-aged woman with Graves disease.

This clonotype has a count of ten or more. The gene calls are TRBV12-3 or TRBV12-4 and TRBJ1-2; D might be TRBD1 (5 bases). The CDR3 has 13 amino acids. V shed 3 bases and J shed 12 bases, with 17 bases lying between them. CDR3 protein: CASSLGPSRDNTF. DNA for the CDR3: TGTGCCAGCAGTTTGGGTCCCAGCAGGGATAACACCTTC.

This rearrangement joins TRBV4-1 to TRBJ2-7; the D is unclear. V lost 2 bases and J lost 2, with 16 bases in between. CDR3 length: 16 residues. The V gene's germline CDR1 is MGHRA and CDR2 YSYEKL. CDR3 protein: CASSQQAREITYEQYF. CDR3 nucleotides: TGCGCCAGCAGCCAACAAGCCCGTGAGATTACCTACGAGCAGTACTTC.

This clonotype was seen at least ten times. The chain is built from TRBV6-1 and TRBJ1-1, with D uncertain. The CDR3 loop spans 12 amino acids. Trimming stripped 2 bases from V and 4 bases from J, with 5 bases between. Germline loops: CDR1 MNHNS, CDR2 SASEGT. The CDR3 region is CASSESITEAFF. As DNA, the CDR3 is TGTGCCAGCAGTGAATCAATCACTGAAGCTTTCTTT.

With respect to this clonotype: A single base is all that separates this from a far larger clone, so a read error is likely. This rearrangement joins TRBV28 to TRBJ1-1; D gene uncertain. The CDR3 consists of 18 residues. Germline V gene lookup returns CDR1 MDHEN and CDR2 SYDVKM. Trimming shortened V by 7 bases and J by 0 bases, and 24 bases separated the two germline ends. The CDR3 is CASTQLGVPQLMNTEAFF. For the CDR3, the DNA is TGTGCCAGCACCCAACTCGGGGTCCCACAACTAATGAACACTGAAGCTTTCTTT.

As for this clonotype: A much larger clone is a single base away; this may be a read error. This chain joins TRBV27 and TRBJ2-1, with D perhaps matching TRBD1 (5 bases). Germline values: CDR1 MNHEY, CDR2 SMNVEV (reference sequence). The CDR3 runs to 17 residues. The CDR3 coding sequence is TGTGCCAGCAGTTTATCGAACGCCCTTACAGGTTACAATGGGCAGTTCTTC. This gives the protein CASSLSNALTGYNGQFF.

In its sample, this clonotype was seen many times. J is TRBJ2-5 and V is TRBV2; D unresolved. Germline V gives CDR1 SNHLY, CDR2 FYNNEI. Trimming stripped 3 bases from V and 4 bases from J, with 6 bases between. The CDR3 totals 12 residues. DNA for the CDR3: TGTGCCAGCAGTGACCCGAGAGAGACCCAGTACTTC. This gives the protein CASSDPRETQYF.